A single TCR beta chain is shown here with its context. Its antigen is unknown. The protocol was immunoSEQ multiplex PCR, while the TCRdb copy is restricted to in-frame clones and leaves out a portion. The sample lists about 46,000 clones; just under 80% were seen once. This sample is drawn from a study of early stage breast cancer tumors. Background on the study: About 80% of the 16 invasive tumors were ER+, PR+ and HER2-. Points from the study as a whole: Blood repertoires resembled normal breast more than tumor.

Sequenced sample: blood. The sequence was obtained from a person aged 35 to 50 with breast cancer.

The CDR3 here is CASSEEGAGGYTF. Written as DNA, the CDR3 is TGCGCCAGCAGTGAGGAGGGGGCGGGAGGCTACACCTTC. V is TRBV10-1 and J is TRBJ1-2; TRBD1 aligns across 7 bases. This CDR3 contains 13 residues. Germline lookup yields CDR1 WNHNN and CDR2 SYGVQD (reference sequence). The V and J ends lost 2 bases and 8 bases, in that order; junction bases with no gene match: 5.